Shown below are 26 T cell receptor beta chains from a single sample sequenced in a study of early T cells in non-severe SARS-CoV-2 infection (dated by TCRdb to about 2021). Receptor amplification or capture employed 5' RACE. Sequencing used a NextSeq 500. TCRdb reprocessing: public reads trimmed at Q25 with fastp, clones called with MiXCR, in-frame beta chains kept. A single entry per CDR3 protein holds the most common genes and DNA from its merged rows. In this sample the table shows 55,000 to 65,000 distinct CDR3 sequences, about 15% of which occur a single time. The leading ten clones occupy 4.1% of the sample. The sample was whole blood, taken at baseline. The receptor set was obtained from an adult who was a healthcare worker with PCR-confirmed SARS-CoV-2 infection or an uninfected control (not recorded which).

This chain connects TRBV3-1 to TRBJ2-7; 12 nucleotides match TRBD1. Germline V CDR1 and CDR2: LGHDT, YNNKEL (reference sequence). With 5 bases clipped from V and 5 bases from J, the junction kept 4 bases outside the gene matches. This CDR3 has 14 residues. The CDR3 reads CASSSGQGAHEQYF. The CDR3 DNA sequence: TGTGCCAGCAGCTCGGGACAGGGGGCCCACGAGCAGTACTTC.

This chain uses TRBV11-2 with TRBJ2-1, with TRBD1 matching 10 bases. CDR3 size: 16 residues. CDR1 and CDR2 from the germline V gene are SGHAT and FQNNGV. V lost 5 bases and J lost 4; bases outside the gene matches: 8. CDR3 sequence reads: CASSKTGQGGYNEQFF. DNA for the CDR3: TGTGCCAGCAGCAAAACCGGACAGGGGGGATACAATGAGCAGTTCTTC. Full variable domain (outside the CDR3, taken from reference TRBV11-2 and TRBJ2-1): EAGVAQSPRYKIIEKRQSVAFWCNPISGHATLYWYQQILGQGPKLLIQFQNNGVVDDSQLPKDRFSAERLKGVDSTLKIQPAKLEDSAVYLCASSKTGQGGYNEQFFGPGTRLTVL.

The chain links TRBV7-8 to TRBJ2-1, with 12 nucleotides matching TRBD2. The V gene end was trimmed by 4 bases and the J gene end by 8 bases; junction bases not matched to a gene: 12. There are 17 residues in the CDR3. Germline assignment: CDR1 SGHVS and CDR2 FQNEAQ. This chain's CDR3 is CASSWRLAGGPGDEQFF. CDR3 nucleotides: TGTGCCAGCAGCTGGAGGCTAGCGGGAGGGCCGGGGGATGAGCAGTTCTTC.

The V gene is TRBV18, the J gene TRBJ1-4; no clear D. Trimming cost V 6 bases and J 3 bases, with 8 bases left between them. In germline, CDR1 is KGHSH, CDR2 LQKENI. The CDR3 sequence is 13 residues long. This CDR3 is CASSIMANEKLFF. CDR3 nucleotides: TGTGCCAGCTCTATCATGGCTAATGAAAAACTGTTTTTT. The full variable domain, in which reference TRBV18 and TRBJ1-4 provide the parts outside the CDR3, is NAGVMQNPRHLVRRRGQEARLRCSPMKGHSHVYWYRQLPEEGLKFMVYLQKENIIDESGMPKERFSAEFPKEGPSILRIQQVVRGDSAAYFCASSIMANEKLFFGSGTQLSVL.

This clonotype was found a few times. The V and J genes are TRBV9 and TRBJ1-2; no clear D gene. The germline CDR1 and CDR2 sequences are SGDLS and YYNGEE. This CDR3 is 13 amino acids long. Deletions cut 0 bases from V and 2 bases from J, with 5 bases between. The CDR3 sequence is CASSVDRNYGYTF. In DNA form, the CDR3 reads TGTGCCAGCAGCGTAGACCGCAACTATGGCTACACCTTC.

This clonotype was seen a handful of times. The chain links TRBV12-5 to TRBJ2-1, with unresolved D. V dropped 9 bases and J dropped 3 bases, with 21 bases sitting between them. The CDR3 contains 16 residues. Germline values: CDR1 LGHNT, CDR2 FRNRAP. CDR3 in DNA: TGTGCTAGCTCCTCTCGGGTAAGGCGAGACTACAATGAGCAGTTCTTC. Translation: CASSSRVRRDYNEQFF.

J is TRBJ2-3 and V is TRBV5-1, with 10 nucleotides matching TRBD2. The CDR3 contains 18 residues. The V gene's germline CDR1 is SGHRS and CDR2 YFSETQ. Trimming took 0 bases from V and 3 from J; bases not matched to a gene: 10. The DNA of the CDR3 is TGCGCCAGCAGCTTGGCTTCTTCGGTTAGCGGGGGGACAGATACGCAGTATTTT. This codes for CASSLASSVSGGTDTQYF.

This clonotype was counted a few times. This chain uses TRBV4-1 with TRBJ1-3; D possibly corresponds to TRBD1 (6 bases). Trimming shortened V by 4 bases and J by 0 bases, and 16 bases separated the two germline ends. In germline, CDR1 is MGHRA, CDR2 YSYEKL. This CDR3 region has 17 residues. The CDR3 is CASSPEQGPSSGNTIYF. The CDR3 region has the DNA TGCGCCAGCAGCCCCGAGCAGGGGCCGAGCTCTGGAAACACCATATATTTT.

The CDR3 DNA sequence: TGTGCCAGCTCACCTTCAGGGAAGAACACTGAAGCTTTCTTT. Encoded protein: CASSPSGKNTEAFF. The V gene is TRBV18, the J gene TRBJ1-1, with D tentatively TRBD1 (5 bases). V lost 3 bases to trimming and J lost 1 base, with 9 bases between them. The CDR3 runs to 14 residues. Germline V gives CDR1 KGHSH, CDR2 LQKENI.

This clonotype was detected only a few times. J is TRBJ1-1 and V is TRBV4-1, with 11 bases lining up with TRBD1. Unmatched junction bases numbered 2, after V lost 4 bases and J lost 4 bases. CDR3 length: 14 residues. Looked up from germline, CDR1 is MGHRA and CDR2 is YSYEKL. The CDR3 DNA reads as TGCGCCAGCAGCCGTGGACAGGGGGCCACTGAAGCTTTCTTT. Protein sequence: CASSRGQGATEAFF.

The chain combines TRBV9 with TRBJ2-6; no clear D. Germline-derived CDR1 and CDR2 are SGDLS and YYNGEE. The CDR3 contains 15 residues. Trimming cost V 1 base and J 1 base, with 6 bases left between them. The chain's CDR3 is CASSVQNSGANVLTF. The CDR3 DNA is TGTGCCAGCAGCGTACAGAATTCTGGGGCCAACGTCCTGACTTTC.

There are a few counts of this clonotype. The chain links TRBV5-1 to TRBJ1-4; 9 bases are a match to TRBD1. Germline V gene data show CDR1 as SGHRS and CDR2 as YFSETQ. The CDR3 runs to 15 residues. With 4 bases clipped from V and 7 bases from J, the junction kept 8 bases outside the gene matches. The CDR3 nucleotides are TGCGCCAGCAGCCGGTGGACAGGGGTTGCTGAAAAACTGTTTTTT. It is translated as CASSRWTGVAEKLFF.

This clonotype was seen repeatedly, ten times or more. The CDR3 here is CASSLERFNEQFF. CDR3 sequence (DNA): TGTGCCAGCAGCTTAGAAAGGTTCAATGAGCAGTTCTTC. This rearrangement joins TRBV7-2 to TRBJ2-1, with no clear D. This CDR3 region has 13 residues. V lost 1 base to trimming and J lost 6 bases, with 7 bases between them. Germline V gives CDR1 SGHTA, CDR2 FQGNSA.

The chain carries TRBV20-1 and TRBJ2-5; 14 positions match TRBD2. Germline CDR1 reads DFQATT; CDR2 reads SNEGSKA (reference sequence). With 4 bases clipped from V and 4 bases from J, the junction kept 8 bases outside the gene matches. The CDR3 has 16 amino acids. The CDR3 protein is CSANRLAGGPAETQYF. The CDR3 DNA sequence: TGCAGTGCTAACCGACTAGCGGGAGGGCCGGCAGAGACCCAGTACTTC.

This clonotype was seen a few times. V usage is TRBV21-1 and J usage is TRBJ2-1. TRBV21-1 is termed a pseudogene. This CDR3 has 14 amino acids. DNA of the CDR3: TGTGCCAGCAGCAAAGATCGCAGCACTAATGAGCAGTTCTTC. As protein: CASSKDRSTNEQFF.

V gene TRBV5-6 combines with J gene TRBJ2-2, with D perhaps TRBD2 (5 bases). In germline, CDR1 is SGHDT, CDR2 YYEEEE. This CDR3 contains 13 residues. With 2 bases removed from V and 5 bases from J, the gap between germline ends came to 7 bases. CDR3 sequence reads: CASSFPGTGELFF. DNA for the CDR3: TGTGCCAGCAGCTTTCCGGGGACCGGGGAGCTGTTTTTT. The entire variable domain, with the rest obtained from reference TRBV5-6 and TRBJ2-2, is as follows: DAGVTQSPTHLIKTRGQQVTLRCSPKSGHDTVSWYQQALGQGPQFIFQYYEEEERQRGNFPDRFSGHQFPNYSSELNVNALLLGDSALYLCASSFPGTGELFFGEGSRLTVL.

The V call is TRBV4-1, the J call TRBJ2-3, with a weak D call TRBD2 (7 bases). The CDR3 length is 18 residues. From germline, CDR1 is MGHRA and CDR2 YSYEKL. Trimming removed 0 bases from V and 3 bases from J, with 19 bases in between. CDR3 in DNA: TGCGCCAGCAGCCAAGATCCTGTTAGGCGGGGGCCAACAGATACGCAGTATTTT. Amino acids: CASSQDPVRRGPTDTQYF.

There are a few counts of this clonotype. This rearrangement joins TRBV29-1 to TRBJ2-7; 8 nucleotides agree with TRBD2. The V and J ends lost 6 bases and 5 bases, in that order; junction bases with no gene match: 9. This CDR3 region has 13 residues. Germline CDR1 is SQVTM and CDR2 is ANQGSEA. CDR3 coding DNA: TGCAGCGTCGGCGGGCTAGCGGGCGACGAGCAGTACTTC. Protein: CSVGGLAGDEQYF.

The chain joins TRBV5-1 to TRBJ1-1; possible D gene TRBD1, 5 bases. The germline CDR1 and CDR2 sequences are SGHRS and YFSETQ. The CDR3 runs 13 residues. V shed 4 bases and J shed 7 bases, with 14 bases lying between them. CDR3 nucleotides: TGCGCCAGCAGCCCCGGGGCGAAAGATGAAGCTTTCTTT. Translation: CASSPGAKDEAFF.

This clonotype showed up many times. This sequence joins TRBV7-2 and TRBJ2-1; 10 bases are shared with TRBD2. This CDR3 region has 15 residues. CDR1 and CDR2 (germline): SGHTA, FQGNSA. Losses at the gene ends were 1 base for V and 3 bases for J; bases not matched to a gene: 0. The CDR3 sequence is CASSLGTSGYNEQFF. The CDR3 coding sequence is TGTGCCAGCAGCTTAGGGACTAGCGGCTACAATGAGCAGTTCTTC.

This clonotype was seen only a few times. The rearrangement uses TRBV2 and TRBJ2-7; D gene unclear. This CDR3 comprises 13 residues. V dropped 4 bases and J dropped 0 bases, with 7 bases sitting between them. Germline V gene sequence: CDR1 SNHLY, CDR2 FYNNEI. The chain's CDR3 is CASSVPNSYEQYF. Written as DNA, the CDR3 is TGTGCCAGCAGTGTACCCAACTCCTACGAGCAGTACTTC.

This clonotype was recorded a few times. Written as DNA, the CDR3 is TGCAGCGTTGGGGGGACATTCGGTCTCAATGAGCAGTTCTTC. Amino acid sequence: CSVGGTFGLNEQFF. The chain carries TRBV29-1 and TRBJ2-1; D is possibly TRBD1 (6 bases). This CDR3 spans 14 amino acids. CDR1 and CDR2 (germline): SQVTM, ANQGSEA. The ends were cut back, 4 bases at V and 6 bases at J, with 16 bases in the middle.

The rearrangement links TRBV11-2 to TRBJ2-5; no reliable D call. Trimming removed 1 base from V and 1 base from J, with 10 bases in between. The CDR3 has 15 residues. Germline CDR1 is SGHAT and CDR2 is FQNNGV. CDR3 amino acids: CASSLVTQAQETQYF. The CDR3 bases are TGTGCCAGCAGCTTAGTGACCCAGGCCCAAGAGACCCAGTACTTC.

This clonotype was observed a few times. V usage is TRBV4-1 and J usage is TRBJ2-7; 9 bases are a match to TRBD1. J was trimmed by 3 bases and V by 3 bases; bases with no gene match: 3. Per the germline V gene, CDR1 is MGHRA and CDR2 is YSYEKL. The CDR3 contains 14 residues. The CDR3 spells CASSQGQGYYEQYF. Here the CDR3 DNA reads TGCGCCAGCAGCCAGGGACAGGGTTACTACGAGCAGTACTTC.

The table lists this clonotype with a few counts. The genes are TRBV20-1 and TRBJ2-3; 9 nucleotides align to TRBD2. The V and J ends lost 2 bases and 6 bases, in that order; junction bases with no gene match: 9. This CDR3 comprises 15 residues. CDR1 and CDR2 from the germline V gene are DFQATT and SNEGSKA (reference sequence). The DNA of the CDR3 is TGCAGTGCTAGATCCGTAGCGGGAGTTCACGATACGCAGTATTTT. It translates to CSARSVAGVHDTQYF.

This clonotype has a handful of counts. The chain uses TRBV11-2 and TRBJ2-7, with D possibly matching TRBD2 (7 bases). Trimming stripped 2 bases from V and 5 bases from J, with 16 bases between. Germline CDR1 is SGHAT and CDR2 is FQNNGV. The CDR3 totals 15 residues. The CDR3 DNA reads TGTGCCAGCAGCTTATTCCGGGGGGACACTGACGAGCAGTACTTC. Its translation is CASSLFRGDTDEQYF.